This entry is about one T cell receptor (beta chain). The data stem from a study of blood T cell repertoires in COVID-19. Study as a whole: The samples span acute and convalescent COVID-19 from the United States, Italy and Spain. In each case, the material was cDNA or gDNA derived from T cells, B-cell-depleted T cells, or PBMCs.

Germline loops: CDR1 SGHDT, CDR2 YYEEEE. The CDR3 length is 15 residues. V was clipped by 2 bases and J by 8 bases; unmatched bases: 10. Per the original methods: Researchers report that nucleated cell counts were estimated from reference gene primer amplification. Clones were read by immunoSEQ multiplex PCR, and TCRdb kept only the in-frame ones, dropping some. V, J and clone size reflect that table, while D and trimming were determined from the DNA. The data contain 250,000 to 350,000 clones, 70% to 90% of them singletons. Sequencing input: peripheral blood. This sequence was found in a woman aged 60 to 75 with acute or convalescent COVID-19. The chain recombines TRBV5-6 with TRBJ2-1; TRBD2 matches 7 bases. CDR3 DNA sequence: TGTGCCAGCAGCTTCCTGGGAGGGGCTTTCGATGAGCAGTTCTTC. Translation: CASSFLGGAFDEQFF.